This TCR beta chain was documented in a study of blood T cell repertoires in COVID-19. The V and J ends lost 0 bases and 7 bases respectively, with 18 bases between them. Germline lookup yields CDR1 MNHEY and CDR2 SVGAGI. This CDR3 is built from 16 residues. Generated by immunoSEQ multiplex PCR, the TCRdb table keeps only in-frame clones and is missing some. This repertoire shows over 100,000 clones, 70% to 90% found once; its top ten account for approximately 2%. The material sequenced was peripheral blood. This receptor was identified in a man aged 45-65 years with active COVID-19. The rearrangement links TRBV6-5 to TRBJ1-1; a weak D match, TRBD1 (5 bases). The CDR3 coding sequence is TGTGCCAGCAGTTACTCACCGGGACGCCGCGGGGGTGAAGCTTTCTTT. Amino acid sequence: CASSYSPGRRGGEAFF.